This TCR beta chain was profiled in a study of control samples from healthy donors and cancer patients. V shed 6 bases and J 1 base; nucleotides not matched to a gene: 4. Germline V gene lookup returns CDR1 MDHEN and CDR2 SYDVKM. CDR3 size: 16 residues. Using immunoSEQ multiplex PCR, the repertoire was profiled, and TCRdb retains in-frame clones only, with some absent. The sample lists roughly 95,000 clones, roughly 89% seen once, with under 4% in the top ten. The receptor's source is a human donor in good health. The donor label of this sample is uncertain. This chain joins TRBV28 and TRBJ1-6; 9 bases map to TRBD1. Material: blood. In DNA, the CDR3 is TGTGCCAGCAGACCACAGGGGGCTTCCTATAATTCACCCCTCCACTTT. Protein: CASRPQGASYNSPLHF.